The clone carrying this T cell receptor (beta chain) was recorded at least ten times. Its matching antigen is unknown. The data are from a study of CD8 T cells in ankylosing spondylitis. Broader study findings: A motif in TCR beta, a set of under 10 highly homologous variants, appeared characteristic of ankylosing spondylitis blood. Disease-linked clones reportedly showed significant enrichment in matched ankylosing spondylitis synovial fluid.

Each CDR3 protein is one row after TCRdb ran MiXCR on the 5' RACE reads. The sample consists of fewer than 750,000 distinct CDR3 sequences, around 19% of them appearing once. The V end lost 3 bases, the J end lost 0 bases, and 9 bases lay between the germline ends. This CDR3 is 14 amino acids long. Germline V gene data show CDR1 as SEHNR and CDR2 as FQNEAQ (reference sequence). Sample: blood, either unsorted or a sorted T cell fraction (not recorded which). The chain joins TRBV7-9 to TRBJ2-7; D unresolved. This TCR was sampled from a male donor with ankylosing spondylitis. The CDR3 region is CASSFGQPSYEQYF. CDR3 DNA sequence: TGTGCCAGCAGCTTTGGGCAGCCCTCCTACGAGCAGTACTTC.